Sequencing of this T cell receptor (beta chain) was carried out in a study of cytomegalovirus exposure and HLA in healthy donors. Study-wide results and limits: Across donors, sequencing depth was assumed by presence/absence analyses to be roughly uniform. From TCR beta sequences, most subjects' HLA-A and HLA-B alleles were reportedly predicted accurately.

In this sample, this clone turned up a few times. Its matching antigen is unknown. The study ran its PCR with 60 Vbeta and 13 Jbeta primers. The data were produced by immunoSEQ multiplex PCR, yet TCRdb's version contains in-frame clones alone and is incomplete. Counted here are about 77,000 clones, around 84% occurring once; the ten biggest clones make up 3.5% to 5.5%. V shed 4 bases, J shed 5 bases, and the junction held 8 bases outside the gene matches. CDR1 MDHEN and CDR2 SYDVKM come from the germline V gene. The CDR3 has 15 residues. The chain uses TRBV28 and TRBJ2-5, with 9 bases identical to TRBD2. The clonotype originates from a man aged 40-50 years in good health and CMV-seronegative. Specimen: PBMCs. The CDR3 loop reads CASSSLVAGEETQYF. CDR3 in DNA: TGTGCCAGCAGTTCCCTCGTAGCGGGGGAGGAGACCCAGTACTTC. The full variable domain, completed using reference TRBV28 and TRBJ2-5, is DVKVTQSSRYLVKRTGEKVFLECVQDMDHENMFWYRQDPGLGLRLIYFSYDVKMKEKGDIPEGYSVSREKKERFSLILESASTNQTSMYLCASSSLVAGEETQYFGPGTRLLVL.